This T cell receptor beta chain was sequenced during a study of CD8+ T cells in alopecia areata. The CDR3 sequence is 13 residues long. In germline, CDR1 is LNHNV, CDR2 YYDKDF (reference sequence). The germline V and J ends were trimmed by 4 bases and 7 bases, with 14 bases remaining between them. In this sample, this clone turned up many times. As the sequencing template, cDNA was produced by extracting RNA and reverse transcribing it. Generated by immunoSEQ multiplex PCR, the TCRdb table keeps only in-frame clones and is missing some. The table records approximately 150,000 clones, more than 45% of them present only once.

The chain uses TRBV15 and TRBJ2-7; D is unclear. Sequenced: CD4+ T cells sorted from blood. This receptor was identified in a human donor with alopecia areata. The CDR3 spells CATSTGRSAEQYF. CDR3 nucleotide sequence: TGTGCCACCAGCACTGGACGGTCGGCGGAGCAGTACTTC.